This T cell receptor beta chain was obtained from a study of a mutant IDH1 vaccine in newly diagnosed glioma. For the study at large: Scheduled for weeks 1, 3, 5, 7, 11, 15, 19 and 23, eight vaccinations were given to patients. Vaccination was launched 4-6 weeks after radiotherapy alone, or with temozolomide cycles. Sex distribution of treated patients was approximately 62% male and 37.5% female; mean age was about 40 years.

This clone has more than one count but fewer than ten. Antigen: not known. Other nucleotide sequences in the sample specify the same CDR3. The CDR3 is 10 residues long. Trimming pared 9 bases from V and 6 bases from J, leaving 7 bases between. Looked up from germline, CDR1 is LNHDA and CDR2 is SQIVND (reference sequence). TCRdb's copy holds only in-frame clones and misses some; the assay was immunoSEQ multiplex PCR. The data hold some 40,000 clones, with 80% observed a single time. Time point of the sample: week 11, during vaccination. Doses of 300 ug of mutant IDH1 20-mer peptide were given with topical imiquimod. Astrocytomas that were new, WHO grade 3 or 4, IDH1-mutant and ATRX-lost were present in the donors.

The material was peripheral blood mononuclear cells (PBMCs), obtained from a glioma patient whose treatment included an IDH1 peptide vaccine. The chain recombines TRBV19 with TRBJ2-3; D is undetermined. The receptor comes from a woman in her 30s with glioma. Some clones in this sample may be carry-over from other donors' samples. Here the CDR3 DNA reads TGTGCCAGCGAAGGGGATACGCAGTATTTT. Protein product: CASEGDTQYF.